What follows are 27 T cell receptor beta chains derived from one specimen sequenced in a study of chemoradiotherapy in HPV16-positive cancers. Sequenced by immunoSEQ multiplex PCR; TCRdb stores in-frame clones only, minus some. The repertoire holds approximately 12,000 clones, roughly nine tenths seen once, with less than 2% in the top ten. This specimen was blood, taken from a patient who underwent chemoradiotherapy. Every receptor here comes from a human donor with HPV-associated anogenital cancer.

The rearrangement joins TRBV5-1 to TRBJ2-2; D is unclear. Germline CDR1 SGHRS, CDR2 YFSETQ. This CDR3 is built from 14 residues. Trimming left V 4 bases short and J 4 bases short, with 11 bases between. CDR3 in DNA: TGCGCCAGCAGCCCCCGGGTAAGCACCGGGGAGCTGTTTTTT. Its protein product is CASSPRVSTGELFF.

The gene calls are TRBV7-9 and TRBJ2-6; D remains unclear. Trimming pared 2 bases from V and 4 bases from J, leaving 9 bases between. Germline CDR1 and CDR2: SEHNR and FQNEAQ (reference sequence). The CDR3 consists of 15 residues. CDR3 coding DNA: TGTGCCAGCAGCTTATATCTGTCGGGGGCCAACGTCCTGACTTTC. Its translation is CASSLYLSGANVLTF.

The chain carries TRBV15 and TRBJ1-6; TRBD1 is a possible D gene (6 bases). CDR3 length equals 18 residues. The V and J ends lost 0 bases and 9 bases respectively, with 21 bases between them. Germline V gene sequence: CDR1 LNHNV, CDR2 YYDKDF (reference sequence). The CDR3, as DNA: TGTGCCACCAGCAGAGATAAGGGGGAGGGGGGGCTGGCTTCACCCCTCCACTTT. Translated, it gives CATSRDKGEGGLASPLHF. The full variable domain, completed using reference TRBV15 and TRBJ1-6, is DAMVIQNPRYQVTQFGKPVTLSCSQTLNHNVMYWYQQKSSQAPKLLFHYYDKDFNNEADTPDNFQSRRPNTSFCFLDIRSPGLGDTAMYLCATSRDKGEGGLASPLHFGNGTRLTVT.

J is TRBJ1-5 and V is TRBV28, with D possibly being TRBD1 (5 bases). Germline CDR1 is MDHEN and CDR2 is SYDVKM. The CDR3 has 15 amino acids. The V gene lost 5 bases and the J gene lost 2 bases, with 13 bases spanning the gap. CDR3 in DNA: TGTGCCAGCAGTCGGGGAGGGGAAGGCAATCAGCCCCAGCATTTT. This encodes CASSRGGEGNQPQHF.

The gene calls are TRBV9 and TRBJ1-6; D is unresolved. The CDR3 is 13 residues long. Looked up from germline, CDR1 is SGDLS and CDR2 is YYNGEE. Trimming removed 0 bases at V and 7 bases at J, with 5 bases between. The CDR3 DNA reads TGTGCCAGCAGCGTAGGTAAAAATTCACCCCTCCACTTT. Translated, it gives CASSVGKNSPLHF.

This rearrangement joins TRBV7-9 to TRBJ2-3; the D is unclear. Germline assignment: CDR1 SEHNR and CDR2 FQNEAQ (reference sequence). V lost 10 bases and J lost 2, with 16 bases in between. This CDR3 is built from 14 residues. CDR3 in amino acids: CATNKSPLTDTQYF. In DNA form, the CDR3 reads TGTGCCACCAACAAAAGCCCTCTCACAGATACGCAGTATTTT.

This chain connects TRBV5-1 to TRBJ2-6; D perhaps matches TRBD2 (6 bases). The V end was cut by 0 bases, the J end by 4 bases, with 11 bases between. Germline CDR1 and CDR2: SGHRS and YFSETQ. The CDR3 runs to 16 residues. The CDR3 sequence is CASSLASDSGANVLTF. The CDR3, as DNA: TGCGCCAGCAGCTTGGCTAGCGATTCGGGGGCCAACGTCCTGACTTTC.

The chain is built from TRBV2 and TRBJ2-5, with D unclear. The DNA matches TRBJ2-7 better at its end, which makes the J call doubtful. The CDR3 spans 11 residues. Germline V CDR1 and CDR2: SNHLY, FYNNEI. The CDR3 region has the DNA TGTGCCAGCAGCGACCCCCGCGAGCAGTACTTC. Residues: CASSDPREQYF.

The CDR3 loop is CASPRTRYTEAFF. CDR3 sequence (DNA): TGTGCCAGTCCCCGGACACGTTACACTGAAGCTTTCTTT. The chain couples TRBV19 to TRBJ1-1, with D tentatively TRBD1 (5 bases). Trimming pared 8 bases from V and 3 bases from J, leaving 13 bases between. The CDR3 loop spans 13 amino acids. The V gene's germline CDR1 is LNHDA and CDR2 SQIVND (reference sequence).

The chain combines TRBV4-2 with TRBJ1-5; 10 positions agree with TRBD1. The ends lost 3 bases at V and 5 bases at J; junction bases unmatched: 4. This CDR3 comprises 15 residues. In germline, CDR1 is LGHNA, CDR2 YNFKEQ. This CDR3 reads CASSHAGTGDQPQHF. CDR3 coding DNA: TGTGCCAGCAGCCATGCCGGGACAGGGGATCAGCCCCAGCATTTT.

In nucleotides, the CDR3 is TGTGCCAGCAGCCAAGATGAAGGAGGATCCGGGGAGCTGTTTTTT. Protein sequence: CASSQDEGGSGELFF. The rearrangement uses TRBV4-2 and TRBJ2-2; perhaps TRBD2 as D (5 bases). This CDR3 comprises 15 residues. CDR1 is LGHNA, CDR2 YNFKEQ, per germline. V was shortened by 0 bases and J by 6 bases, with 11 bases between the two germline ends.

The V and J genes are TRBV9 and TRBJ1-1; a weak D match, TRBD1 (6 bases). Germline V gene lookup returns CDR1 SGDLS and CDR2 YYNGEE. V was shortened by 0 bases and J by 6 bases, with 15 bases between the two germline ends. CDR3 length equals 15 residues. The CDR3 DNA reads TGTGCCAGCAGCGTAGGGGGACACGAGGGGTCTGAAGCTTTCTTT. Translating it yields CASSVGGHEGSEAFF.

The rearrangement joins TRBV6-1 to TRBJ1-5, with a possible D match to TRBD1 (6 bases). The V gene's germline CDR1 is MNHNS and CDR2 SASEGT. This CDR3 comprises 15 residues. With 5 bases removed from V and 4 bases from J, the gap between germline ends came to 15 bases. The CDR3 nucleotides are TGTGCCAGCAGTCCAGTTTGGGGGGCGAATCAGCCCCAGCATTTT. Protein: CASSPVWGANQPQHF.

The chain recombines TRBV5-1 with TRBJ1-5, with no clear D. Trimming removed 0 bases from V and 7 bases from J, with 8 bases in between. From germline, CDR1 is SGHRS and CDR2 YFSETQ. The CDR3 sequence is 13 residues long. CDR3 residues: CASSLDPRQPQHF. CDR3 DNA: TGCGCCAGCAGCTTGGATCCTCGACAGCCCCAGCATTTT.

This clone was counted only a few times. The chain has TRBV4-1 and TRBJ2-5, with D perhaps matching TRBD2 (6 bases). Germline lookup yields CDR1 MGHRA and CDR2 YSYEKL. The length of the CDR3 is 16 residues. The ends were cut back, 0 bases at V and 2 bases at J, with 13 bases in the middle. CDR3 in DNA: TGCGCCAGCAGCCAAGAAGTAGTCGGGGGTCAAGAGACCCAGTACTTC. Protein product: CASSQEVVGGQETQYF.

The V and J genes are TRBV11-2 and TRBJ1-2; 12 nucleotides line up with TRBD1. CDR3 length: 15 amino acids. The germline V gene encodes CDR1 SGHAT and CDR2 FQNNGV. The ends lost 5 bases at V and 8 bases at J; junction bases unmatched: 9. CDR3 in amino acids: CASSRLGTGGVGYTF. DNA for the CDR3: TGTGCCAGCAGCCGCCTCGGGACAGGGGGCGTCGGCTACACCTTC. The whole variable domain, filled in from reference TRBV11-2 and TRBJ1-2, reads EAGVAQSPRYKIIEKRQSVAFWCNPISGHATLYWYQQILGQGPKLLIQFQNNGVVDDSQLPKDRFSAERLKGVDSTLKIQPAKLEDSAVYLCASSRLGTGGVGYTFGSGTRLTVV.

CDR3 loop: CATSRNWGTDTQYF. The CDR3 DNA follows: TGTGCCACCAGCCGAAACTGGGGCACAGATACGCAGTATTTT. The gene calls are TRBV15 and TRBJ2-3; D is undetermined. Germline CDR1 and CDR2: LNHNV and YYDKDF (reference sequence). The CDR3 runs to 14 residues. V gave up 5 bases and J gave up 1 base, with 10 bases separating them.

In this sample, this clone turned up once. In DNA form, the CDR3 reads TGTGCTAGTGGTTTGGTACTAAGGGGTCGGCACACCATATATTTT. The encoded protein is CASGLVLRGRHTIYF. This chain links TRBV12-5 with TRBJ1-3; maybe TRBD1 (5 bases). Germline V gene lookup returns CDR1 LGHNT and CDR2 FRNRAP. Trimming took off 0 bases at V and 8 bases at J, with 14 bases between the two ends. The CDR3 runs to 15 residues.

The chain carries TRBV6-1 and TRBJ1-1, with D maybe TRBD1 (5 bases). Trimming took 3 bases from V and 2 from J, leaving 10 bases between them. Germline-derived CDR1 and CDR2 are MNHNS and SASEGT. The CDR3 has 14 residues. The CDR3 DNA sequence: TGTGCCAGCAGTGACTACAGGAGCAACACTGAAGCTTTCTTT. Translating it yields CASSDYRSNTEAFF.

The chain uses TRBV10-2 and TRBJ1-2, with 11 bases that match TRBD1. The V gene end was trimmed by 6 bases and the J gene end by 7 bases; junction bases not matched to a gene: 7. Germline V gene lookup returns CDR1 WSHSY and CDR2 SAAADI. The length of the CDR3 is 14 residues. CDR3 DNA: TGCGCCAGCAGCCCCGGACAGGGGGCAGGTGGCTACACCTTC. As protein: CASSPGQGAGGYTF.

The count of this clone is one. CDR3 in DNA: TGTGCCAGCAGTGAAGGGGTGTGGGGGGTTCGTGGCTACACCTTC. It encodes CASSEGVWGVRGYTF. The chain has TRBV6-1 and TRBJ1-2, with D maybe TRBD1 (5 bases). CDR1 and CDR2 (germline): MNHNS, SASEGT. CDR3 length equals 15 residues. With 1 base removed from V and 7 bases from J, the gap between germline ends came to 16 bases.

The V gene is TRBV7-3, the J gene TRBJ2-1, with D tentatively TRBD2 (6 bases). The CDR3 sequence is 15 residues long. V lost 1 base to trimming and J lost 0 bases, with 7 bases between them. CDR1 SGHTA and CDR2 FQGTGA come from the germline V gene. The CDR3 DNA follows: TGTGCCAGCAGCTTAAGCGGGGTCTCCTACAATGAGCAGTTCTTC. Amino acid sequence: CASSLSGVSYNEQFF.

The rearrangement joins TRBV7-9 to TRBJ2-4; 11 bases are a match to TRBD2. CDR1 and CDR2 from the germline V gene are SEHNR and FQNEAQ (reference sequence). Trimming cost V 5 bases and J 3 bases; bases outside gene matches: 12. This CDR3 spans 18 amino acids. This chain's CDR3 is CASSQNSGGELGKNIQYF. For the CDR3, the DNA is TGTGCCAGCAGCCAAAATAGCGGGGGGGAATTGGGCAAAAACATTCAGTACTTC.

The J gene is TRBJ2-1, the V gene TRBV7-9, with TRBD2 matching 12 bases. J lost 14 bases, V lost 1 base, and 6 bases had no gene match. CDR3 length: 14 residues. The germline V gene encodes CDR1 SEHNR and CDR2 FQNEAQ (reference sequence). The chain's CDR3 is CASSLEATSGGKFF. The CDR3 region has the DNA TGTGCCAGCAGCTTAGAGGCGACTAGCGGGGGAAAGTTCTTC.

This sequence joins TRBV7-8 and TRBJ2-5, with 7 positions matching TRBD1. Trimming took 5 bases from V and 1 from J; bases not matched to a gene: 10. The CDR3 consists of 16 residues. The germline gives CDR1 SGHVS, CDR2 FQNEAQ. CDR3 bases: TGTGCCAGCAGCCGGCGTGACAGGGCCCCCCAAGAGACCCAGTACTTC. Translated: CASSRRDRAPQETQYF.

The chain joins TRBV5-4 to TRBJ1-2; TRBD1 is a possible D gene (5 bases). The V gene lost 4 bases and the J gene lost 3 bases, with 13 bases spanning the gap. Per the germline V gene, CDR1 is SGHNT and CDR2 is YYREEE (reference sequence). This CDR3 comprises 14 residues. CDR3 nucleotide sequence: TGTGCCAGCAGCCGGACCGGGGGGGACTATGGCTACACCTTC. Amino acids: CASSRTGGDYGYTF.

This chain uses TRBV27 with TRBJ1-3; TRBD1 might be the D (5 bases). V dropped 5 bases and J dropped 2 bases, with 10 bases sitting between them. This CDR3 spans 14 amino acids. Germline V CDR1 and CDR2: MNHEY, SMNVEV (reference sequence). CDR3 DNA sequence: TGTGCCAGCAGTAAAGGGACGGCTGGAAACACCATATATTTT. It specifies CASSKGTAGNTIYF.